The present TCR beta chain was sequenced within a study of CD4+ T cells in melanoma. Study results and limitations: CD8+ T cell, macrophage and B cell function reportedly correlated with neoantigen-specific CD4+ T cells.

The data were produced by immunoSEQ multiplex PCR, yet TCRdb's version contains in-frame clones alone and is incomplete. This table holds over 100,000 clones, over 80% found once. CDR1 is SGHTA, CDR2 FQGNSA, per germline. Trimming took 4 bases from V and 5 from J; bases not matched to a gene: 5. This CDR3 comprises 13 residues. This clone is a singleton in its sample. Its specificity is not known. The chain combines TRBV7-2 with TRBJ2-7; 7 nucleotides align to TRBD1. The sample consisted of peripheral blood. This TCR was recovered from a human donor with melanoma. The CDR3 sequence: CASSYLQGNEQYF. CDR3 in DNA: TGTGCCAGCAGCTACTTACAGGGGAACGAGCAGTACTTC.